These 31 T cell receptor beta chains share one sample of origin, sequenced in a study of control samples from healthy donors and cancer patients. The assay was immunoSEQ multiplex PCR, and TCRdb's table has in-frame clones only and misses some. In the table there are approximately 52,000 clones, about nine tenths of which are singletons. The material sequenced was PBMCs. All receptors come from a man between 60 and 70 years old with head and neck cancer.

The chain uses TRBV6-5 and TRBJ2-7; 7 nucleotides line up with TRBD2. The V and J ends lost 8 bases and 6 bases, in that order; junction bases with no gene match: 10. Germline-derived CDR1 and CDR2 are MNHEY and SVGAGI. The CDR3 consists of 13 residues. DNA for the CDR3: TGTGCCAGCGGCGGGGTAGCGGGCGTCGAGCAGTACTTC. Protein: CASGGVAGVEQYF.

The CDR3 reads CSARFGAFF. The DNA of the CDR3 is TGCAGTGCTAGATTTGGGGCTTTCTTT. The chain joins TRBV20-1 to TRBJ1-1; no reliable D call. V was cut by 2 bases and J by 11 bases, with 6 bases left in between. Germline-derived CDR1 and CDR2 are DFQATT and SNEGSKA (reference sequence). The CDR3 is 9 residues long.

The sample holds one count of this clone. V and J are TRBV6-5 and TRBJ1-6; weak D call: TRBD1 (5 bases). V was pared by 6 bases and J by 9 bases, with 18 bases between. The CDR3 is made up of 15 amino acids. CDR1 is MNHEY, CDR2 SVGAGI, per germline. CDR3 DNA: TGTGCCAGCAGGGACAACCCAGGGAGCGGTTCACCCCTCCACTTT. Protein product: CASRDNPGSGSPLHF.

V is TRBV4-3 and J is TRBJ2-7; TRBD1 aligns across 7 bases. CDR3 size: 15 residues. V was pared by 1 base and J by 0 bases, with 3 bases of the junction left unmatched. The germline V gene has CDR1 LGHNA and CDR2 YSLEER. The CDR3 reads CASSQGRDSSYEQYF. In DNA, the CDR3 is TGCGCCAGCAGCCAAGGAAGGGACAGCTCCTACGAGCAGTACTTC.

This clone has a single count. Other nucleotide sequences in the sample specify the same CDR3. V usage is TRBV18 and J usage is TRBJ1-5, with a possible D match to TRBD1 (5 bases). The CDR3 spans 13 residues. With 3 bases removed from V and 7 bases from J, the gap between germline ends came to 10 bases. Looked up from germline, CDR1 is KGHSH and CDR2 is LQKENI. The DNA of the CDR3 is TGTGCCAGCTCACCCGGGACGGACCAGCCCCAGCATTTT. Residues: CASSPGTDQPQHF. Drawing the rest from reference TRBV18 and TRBJ1-5, the complete variable domain is NAGVMQNPRHLVRRRGQEARLRCSPMKGHSHVYWYRQLPEEGLKFMVYLQKENIIDESGMPKERFSAEFPKEGPSILRIQQVVRGDSAAYFCASSPGTDQPQHFGDGTRLSIL.

This rearrangement joins TRBV30 to TRBJ2-5; D unclear. The CDR3 is 13 amino acids. V dropped 2 bases and J dropped 1 base, with 8 bases sitting between them. Per the germline V gene, CDR1 is GTSNPN and CDR2 is SVGIG (reference sequence). The chain's CDR3 is CAWSSAFQETQYF. CDR3 sequence (DNA): TGTGCCTGGAGTTCCGCTTTCCAAGAGACCCAGTACTTC.

V is TRBV4-1 and J is TRBJ2-1; 8 nucleotides align to TRBD1. V gave up 0 bases and J gave up 1 base; unmatched junction bases: 5. This CDR3 spans 17 amino acids. In germline, CDR1 is MGHRA, CDR2 YSYEKL. This chain's CDR3 is CASSQEPTGASYNEQFF. DNA for the CDR3: TGCGCCAGCAGCCAAGAACCGACAGGGGCGTCCTACAATGAGCAGTTCTTC.

The count of this clone is one. The gene calls are TRBV5-4 and TRBJ1-2; D perhaps matches TRBD1 (6 bases). V lost 4 bases and J lost 2, with 24 bases in between. This CDR3 is built from 18 residues. Per the germline V gene, CDR1 is SGHNT and CDR2 is YYREEE (reference sequence). The DNA for the CDR3 is TGTGCCAGCAGCCCTGCCCCCGGGACAATCCTCGGGAACTATGGCTACACCTTC. This sequence encodes CASSPAPGTILGNYGYTF. The full variable domain, in which reference TRBV5-4 and TRBJ1-2 provide the parts outside the CDR3, is ETGVTQSPTHLIKTRGQQVTLRCSSQSGHNTVSWYQQALGQGPQFIFQYYREEENGRGNFPPRFSGLQFPNYSSELNVNALELDDSALYLCASSPAPGTILGNYGYTFGSGTRLTVV.

V gene TRBV7-9 combines with J gene TRBJ2-3; D is possibly TRBD2 (6 bases). V was trimmed by 3 bases and J by 0 bases, leaving 10 bases between them. CDR1 is SEHNR, CDR2 FQNEAQ, per germline (reference sequence). The CDR3 sequence is 15 residues long. The CDR3 loop reads CASSLAGTSTDTQYF. CDR3 sequence (DNA): TGTGCCAGCAGCTTGGCCGGGACTAGCACAGATACGCAGTATTTT.

The chain recombines TRBV5-1 with TRBJ2-2, with D perhaps given as TRBD1 or TRBD2 (5 bases each). Trimming left V 1 base short and J 3 bases short, with 16 bases between. This CDR3 contains 17 residues. CDR1 SGHRS and CDR2 YFSETQ come from the germline V gene. The CDR3 sequence: CASSLRGGGIDTGELFF. For the CDR3, the DNA is TGCGCCAGCAGCTTGCGTGGTGGGGGTATCGACACCGGGGAGCTGTTTTTT.

The chain employs TRBV6-5 and TRBJ2-3, with 8 positions matching TRBD1. J lost 6 bases, V lost 8 bases, and 13 bases had no gene match. Per germline, CDR1 MNHEY and CDR2 SVGAGI. The CDR3 length is 15 residues. The CDR3 DNA reads TGTGCCAGCCAGGCGTCAGGGGGCGCGTGGGATACGCAGTATTTT. The encoded protein is CASQASGGAWDTQYF.

V is TRBV7-6 and J is TRBJ1-6; D may be TRBD1 (5 bases). V gave up 1 base and J gave up 9 bases, with 13 bases separating them. The CDR3 runs to 15 residues. Germline CDR1 and CDR2: SGHVS and FNYEAQ. This CDR3 reads CASSLVRQGSSPLHF. DNA of the CDR3: TGTGCCAGCAGCTTAGTTCGGCAGGGTAGTTCACCCCTCCACTTT.

This rearrangement joins TRBV5-4 to TRBJ2-1; no reliable D call. The length of the CDR3 is 15 residues. Between the trimmed V and J ends, which lost 0 bases and 0 bases, there was a span of 7 bases. The germline CDR1 and CDR2 sequences are SGHNT and YYREEE (reference sequence). The CDR3 sequence: CASSLDSSSYNEQFF. The CDR3 DNA follows: TGTGCCAGCAGCTTGGACAGCAGCTCCTACAATGAGCAGTTCTTC.

There are a few counts of this clone. The V gene is TRBV7-2, the J gene TRBJ2-1, with unresolved D. Trimming left V 1 base short and J 4 bases short, with 5 bases between. Germline V gene lookup returns CDR1 SGHTA and CDR2 FQGNSA. The CDR3 has 13 residues. CDR3 amino acids: CASSLEQYNEQFF. CDR3 nucleotides: TGTGCCAGCAGCTTAGAGCAATACAATGAGCAGTTCTTC.

The gene calls are TRBV6-2 or TRBV6-3 and TRBJ1-1, with D unclear. With 2 bases removed from V and 7 bases from J, the gap between germline ends came to 11 bases. The germline V gene has CDR1 MNHEY and CDR2 SVGEGT. The CDR3 has 13 residues. The CDR3 region is CASSYIDTVEAFF. CDR3 DNA: TGTGCCAGCAGTTACATAGATACTGTTGAAGCTTTCTTT.

The V and J genes are TRBV7-2 and TRBJ2-1, with D possibly being TRBD2 (5 bases). CDR1 SGHTA and CDR2 FQGNSA come from the germline V gene. Trimming left V 0 bases short and J 8 bases short, with 14 bases between. CDR3 length: 15 amino acids. The CDR3, as DNA: TGTGCCAGCAGCTTAGCTGGGAGAGCGTCATATGAGCAGTTCTTC. It codes for CASSLAGRASYEQFF.

The chain joins TRBV2 to TRBJ2-7, with TRBD2 matching over 13 bases. CDR1 is SNHLY and CDR2 is FYNNEI in the germline V gene. This CDR3 comprises 15 residues. V lost 6 bases, J lost 8 bases, and 10 bases stayed unmatched. CDR3 protein: CASRTIGTSGIKQYF. CDR3 DNA sequence: TGTGCCAGCAGAACGATAGGGACTAGCGGGATAAAGCAGTACTTC.

This sequence joins TRBV5-4 and TRBJ2-7; D call uncertain. Trimming took off 4 bases at V and 5 bases at J, with 13 bases between the two ends. CDR1 SGHNT and CDR2 YYREEE come from the germline V gene (reference sequence). This CDR3 is 13 amino acids long. CDR3 sequence reads: CASSPDAFNEQYF. For the CDR3, the DNA is TGTGCCAGCAGCCCCGACGCGTTCAACGAGCAGTACTTC.

The chain recombines TRBV29-1 with TRBJ2-1; TRBD2 matches at 13 bases. The junction had 14 bases not matched to a gene; V was cut back by 6 bases and J by 0 bases. This CDR3 spans 19 amino acids. Germline V gene lookup returns CDR1 SQVTM and CDR2 ANQGSEA. This chain's CDR3 is CSVEPHWTSGRSSYNEQFF. In nucleotides, the CDR3 is TGCAGCGTCGAACCCCACTGGACTAGCGGGAGAAGCTCCTACAATGAGCAGTTCTTC.

CDR3 sequence reads: CASSVDLGNYEQYF. CDR3 in DNA: TGTGCCAGCAGCGTAGACCTGGGGAACTACGAGCAGTACTTC. The chain links TRBV9 to TRBJ2-7; no reliable D call. The V and J ends lost 0 bases and 3 bases respectively, with 10 bases between them. The V gene's germline CDR1 is SGDLS and CDR2 YYNGEE. The CDR3 spans 14 residues.

The chain joins TRBV2 to TRBJ2-2; D remains unclear. V was trimmed by 7 bases and J by 6 bases, leaving 9 bases between them. The CDR3 is 12 residues long. Looked up from germline, CDR1 is SNHLY and CDR2 is FYNNEI. The CDR3: CASNVGAGELFF. As DNA, the CDR3 is TGTGCCAGCAATGTGGGTGCCGGGGAGCTGTTTTTT.

This chain uses TRBV15 with TRBJ2-5; possibly TRBD1 for D (6 bases). The CDR3 length is 15 residues. Germline-derived CDR1 and CDR2 are LNHNV and YYDKDF (reference sequence). Trimming took off 5 bases at V and 3 bases at J, with 16 bases between the two ends. The CDR3 region is CATSGLSRTEETQYF. Written as DNA, the CDR3 is TGTGCCACCAGCGGTCTCAGCCGGACAGAAGAGACCCAGTACTTC.

This chain connects TRBV7-9 to TRBJ1-6; D remains ambiguous. Trimming removed 1 base from V and 9 bases from J, with 10 bases in between. Germline CDR1 SEHNR, CDR2 FQNEAQ (reference sequence). This CDR3 has 14 residues. CDR3 region: CASSLGDARSPLHF. The CDR3 region has the DNA TGTGCCAGCAGCTTAGGCGATGCCCGTTCACCCCTCCACTTT.

The chain employs TRBV20-1 and TRBJ1-4, with 7 positions matching TRBD1. J was trimmed by 4 bases and V by 3 bases; bases with no gene match: 11. CDR3 size: 16 residues. The germline V gene has CDR1 DFQATT and CDR2 SNEGSKA (reference sequence). DNA for the CDR3: TGCAGTGCTAGTTTGTTCTTGACAGGGCGTAATGAAAAACTGTTTTTT. Its protein product is CSASLFLTGRNEKLFF.

This clone was recorded only once. The gene calls are TRBV3-1 (or the pseudogene TRBV3-2) and TRBJ2-1; D remains ambiguous. V was clipped by 3 bases and J by 7 bases, with 16 bases between them. CDR1 is LGHDT, CDR2 YNNKEL, per germline (reference sequence). The CDR3 spans 15 residues. The DNA of the CDR3 is TGTGCCAGCAGCCAGTCAGAGAGCGTTTCAAATGAGCAGTTCTTC. Its protein product is CASSQSESVSNEQFF.

This rearrangement joins TRBV18 to TRBJ2-1; 8 bases are shared with TRBD2. J gave up 0 bases and V 2 bases, and 18 bases lay outside the gene matches. CDR1 is KGHSH and CDR2 is LQKENI in the germline V gene. The CDR3 runs 21 residues. The CDR3 reads CASSPNTGGSGGISSYNEQFF. As DNA, the CDR3 is TGTGCCAGCTCACCAAACACGGGAGGGAGCGGTGGGATAAGCTCCTACAATGAGCAGTTCTTC.

V gene TRBV15 combines with J gene TRBJ2-6; D not resolved. Germline V gene sequence: CDR1 LNHNV, CDR2 YYDKDF (reference sequence). The length of the CDR3 is 15 residues. V was clipped by 0 bases and J by 4 bases, with 7 bases between them. The CDR3 is CATSRDPPGANVLTF. DNA of the CDR3: TGTGCCACCAGCAGAGATCCCCCCGGGGCCAACGTCCTGACTTTC.

The chain recombines TRBV27 with TRBJ2-1; TRBD2 aligns across 15 bases. CDR1 is MNHEY and CDR2 is SMNVEV in the germline V gene (reference sequence). The CDR3 contains 16 residues. V gave up 8 bases and J gave up 7 bases; unmatched junction bases: 9. The DNA for the CDR3 is TGTGCCAGCGGCCCAGAAGGACTAGCGGGAGGGAATGAGCAGTTCTTC. Translating gives CASGPEGLAGGNEQFF.

In this sample, this clone turned up once. This chain links TRBV6-5 with TRBJ1-5; 10 positions agree with TRBD1. The CDR3 totals 14 residues. CDR1 is MNHEY, CDR2 SVGAGI, per germline. Germline trimming cut 6 bases from V and 6 bases from J; bases unmatched to any gene: 5. Here the CDR3 reads CASRRDRGSQPQHF. The CDR3 coding sequence is TGTGCCAGCAGGCGGGACAGGGGAAGTCAGCCCCAGCATTTT.

The chain joins TRBV7-8 to TRBJ1-1, with D unresolved. Trimming shortened V by 3 bases and J by 2 bases, and 10 bases separated the two germline ends. The CDR3 consists of 14 residues. Germline-derived CDR1 and CDR2 are SGHVS and FQNEAQ. The CDR3 protein is CASSFQAGNTEAFF. The CDR3 DNA reads TGTGCCAGCAGCTTTCAAGCGGGTAACACTGAAGCTTTCTTT.

The sample holds one count of this clone. The J gene is TRBJ2-2, the V gene TRBV29-1, with no clear D. The V end was cut by 4 bases, the J end by 0 bases, with 9 bases between. The CDR3 runs 14 residues. Germline V gene lookup returns CDR1 SQVTM and CDR2 ANQGSEA. The CDR3 is CSVGQSPNTGELFF. CDR3 coding DNA: TGCAGCGTTGGTCAATCCCCGAACACCGGGGAGCTGTTTTTT.